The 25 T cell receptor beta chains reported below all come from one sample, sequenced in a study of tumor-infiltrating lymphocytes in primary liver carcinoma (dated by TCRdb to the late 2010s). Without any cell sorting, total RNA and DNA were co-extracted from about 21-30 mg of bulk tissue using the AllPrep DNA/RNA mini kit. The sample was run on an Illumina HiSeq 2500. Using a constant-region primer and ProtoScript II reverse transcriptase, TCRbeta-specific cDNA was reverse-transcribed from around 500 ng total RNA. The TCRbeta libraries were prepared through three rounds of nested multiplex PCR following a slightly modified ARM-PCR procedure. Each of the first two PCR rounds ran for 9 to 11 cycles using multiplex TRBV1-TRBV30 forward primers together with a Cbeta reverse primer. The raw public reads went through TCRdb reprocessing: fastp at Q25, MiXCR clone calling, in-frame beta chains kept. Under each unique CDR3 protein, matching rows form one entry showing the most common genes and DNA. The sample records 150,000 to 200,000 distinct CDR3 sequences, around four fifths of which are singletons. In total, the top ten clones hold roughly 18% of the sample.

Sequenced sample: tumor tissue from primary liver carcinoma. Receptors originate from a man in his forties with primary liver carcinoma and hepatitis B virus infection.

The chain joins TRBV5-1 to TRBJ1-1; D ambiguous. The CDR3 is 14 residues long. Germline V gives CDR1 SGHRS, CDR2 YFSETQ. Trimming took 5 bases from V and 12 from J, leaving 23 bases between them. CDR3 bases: TGCGCCAGCAGTCCGGGGAACCTTAACACCGAATCTTTCTTT. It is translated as CASSPGNLNTESFF. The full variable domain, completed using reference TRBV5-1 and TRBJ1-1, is KAGVTQTPRYLIKTRGQQVTLSCSPISGHRSVSWYQQTPGQGLQFLFEYFSETQRNKGNFPGRFSGRQFSNSRSEMNVSTLELGDSALYLCASSPGNLNTESFFGQGTRLTVV.

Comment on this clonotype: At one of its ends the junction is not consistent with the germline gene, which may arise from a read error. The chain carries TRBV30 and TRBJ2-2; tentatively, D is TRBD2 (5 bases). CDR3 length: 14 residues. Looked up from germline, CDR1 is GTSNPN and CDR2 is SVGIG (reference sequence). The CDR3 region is CAWTPSMNTVELFF. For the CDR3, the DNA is TGTGCCTGGACTCCTAGCATGAACACCGTGGAGCTGTTTTTT.

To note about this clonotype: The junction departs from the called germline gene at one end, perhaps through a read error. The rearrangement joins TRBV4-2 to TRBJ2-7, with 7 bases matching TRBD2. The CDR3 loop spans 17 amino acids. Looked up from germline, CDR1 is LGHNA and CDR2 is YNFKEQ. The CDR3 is CASSQAGGQFGSYEQNF. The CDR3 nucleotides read TGTGCCAGCAGCCAAGCGGGGGGTCAGTTTGGCTCCTACGAGCAGAACTTC.

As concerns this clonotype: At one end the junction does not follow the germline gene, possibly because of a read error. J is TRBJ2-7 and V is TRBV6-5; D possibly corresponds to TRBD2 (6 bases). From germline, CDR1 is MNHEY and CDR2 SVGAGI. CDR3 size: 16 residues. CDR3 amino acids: CVSNYSLVGEAYEQYF. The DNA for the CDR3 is TGTGTCAGCAATTACTCCCTCGTAGGGGAGGCCTACGAGCAGTACTTC.

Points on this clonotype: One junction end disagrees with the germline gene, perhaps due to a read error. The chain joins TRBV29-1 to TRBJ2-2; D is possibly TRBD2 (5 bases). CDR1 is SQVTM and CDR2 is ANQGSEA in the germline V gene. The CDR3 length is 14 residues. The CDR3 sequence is CSVSGPGNTGEFLF. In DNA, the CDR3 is TGCAGCGTTTCCGGGCCGGGGAACACCGGGGAGTTCCTTTTT.

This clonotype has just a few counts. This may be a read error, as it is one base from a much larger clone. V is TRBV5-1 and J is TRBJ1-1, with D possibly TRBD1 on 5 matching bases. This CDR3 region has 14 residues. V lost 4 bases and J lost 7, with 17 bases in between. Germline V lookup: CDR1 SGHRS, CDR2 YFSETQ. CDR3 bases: TGCGCCAGCAGCACCGCGGGGGGTTACATTGAAGCTTTCTTT. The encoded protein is CASSTAGGYIEAFF.

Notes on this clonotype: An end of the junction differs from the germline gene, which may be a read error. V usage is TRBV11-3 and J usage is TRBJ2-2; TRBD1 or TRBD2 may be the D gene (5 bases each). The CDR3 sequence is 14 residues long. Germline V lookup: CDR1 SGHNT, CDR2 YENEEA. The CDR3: CARSLNASTGDLFF. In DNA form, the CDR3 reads TGTGCCAGGAGCTTAAACGCGAGCACCGGGGACCTGTTTTTT.

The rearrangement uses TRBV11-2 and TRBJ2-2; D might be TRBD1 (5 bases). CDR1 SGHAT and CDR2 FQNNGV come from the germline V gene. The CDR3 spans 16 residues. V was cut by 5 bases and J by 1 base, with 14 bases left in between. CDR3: CASSPRAAKNTGELFF. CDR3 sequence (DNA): TGTGCCAGCAGCCCCAGGGCAGCTAAGAACACCGGGGAGCTGTTTTTT. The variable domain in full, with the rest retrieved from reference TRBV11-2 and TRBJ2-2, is EAGVAQSPRYKIIEKRQSVAFWCNPISGHATLYWYQQILGQGPKLLIQFQNNGVVDDSQLPKDRFSAERLKGVDSTLKIQPAKLEDSAVYLCASSPRAAKNTGELFFGEGSRLTVL.

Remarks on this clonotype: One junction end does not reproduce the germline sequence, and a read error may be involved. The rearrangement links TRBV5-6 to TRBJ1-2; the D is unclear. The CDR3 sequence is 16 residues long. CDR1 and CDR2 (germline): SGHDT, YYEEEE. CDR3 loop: CVSSHNYRDPNYGYTF. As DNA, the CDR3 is TGTGTCAGCAGCCACAATTACCGTGACCCTAACTATGGCTACACCTTC.

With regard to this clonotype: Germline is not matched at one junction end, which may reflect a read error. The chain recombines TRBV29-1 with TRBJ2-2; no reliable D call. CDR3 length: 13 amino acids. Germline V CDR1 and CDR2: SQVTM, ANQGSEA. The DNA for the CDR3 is TGTAACGTTCTAAGCCCAGGCACCGGGGAGCTGTTTTTT. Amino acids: CNVLSPGTGELFF.

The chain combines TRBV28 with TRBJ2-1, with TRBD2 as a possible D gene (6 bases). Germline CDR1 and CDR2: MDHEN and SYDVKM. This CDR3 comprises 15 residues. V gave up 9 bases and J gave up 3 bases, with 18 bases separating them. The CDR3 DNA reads TGTGCCAGTAGCCACGGGAGCGAATTCTACAATGAGCAGTTCTTC. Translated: CASSHGSEFYNEQFF.

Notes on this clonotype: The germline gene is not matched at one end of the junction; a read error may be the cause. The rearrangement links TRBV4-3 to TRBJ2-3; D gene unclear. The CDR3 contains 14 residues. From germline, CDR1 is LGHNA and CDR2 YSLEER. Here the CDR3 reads CASSQVCASDTQYF. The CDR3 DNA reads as TGCGCCAGCAGCCAGGTGTGTGCATCAGACACGCAGTATTTT.

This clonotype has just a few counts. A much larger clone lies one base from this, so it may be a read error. CDR3 loop: CVTSRTSGRNYNEQFF. In DNA form, the CDR3 reads TGTGTCACCAGCAGGACTAGCGGGCGTAACTACAATGAGCAGTTCTTC. The genes are TRBV15 and TRBJ2-1, with 11 bases fitting TRBD2. Germline V CDR1 and CDR2: LNHNV, YYDKDF (reference sequence). The CDR3 extends over 16 amino acids.

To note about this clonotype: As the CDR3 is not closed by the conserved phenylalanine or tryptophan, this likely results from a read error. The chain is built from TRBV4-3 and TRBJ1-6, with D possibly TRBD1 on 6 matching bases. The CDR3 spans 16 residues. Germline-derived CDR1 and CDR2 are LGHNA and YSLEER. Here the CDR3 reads CASSSWGRGRNSPLHL. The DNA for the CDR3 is TGCGCCAGCAGCTCCTGGGGCAGGGGAAGGAATTCACCTCTCCACTTG.

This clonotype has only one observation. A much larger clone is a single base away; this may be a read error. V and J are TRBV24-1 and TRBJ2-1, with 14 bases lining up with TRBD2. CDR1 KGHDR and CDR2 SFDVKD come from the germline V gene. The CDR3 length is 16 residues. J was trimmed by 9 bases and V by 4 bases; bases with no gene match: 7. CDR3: CATSDPTSGGAAEQFF. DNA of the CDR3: TGTGCCACCAGTGACCCGACTAGCGGGGGGGCCGCTGAGCAGTTCTTC.

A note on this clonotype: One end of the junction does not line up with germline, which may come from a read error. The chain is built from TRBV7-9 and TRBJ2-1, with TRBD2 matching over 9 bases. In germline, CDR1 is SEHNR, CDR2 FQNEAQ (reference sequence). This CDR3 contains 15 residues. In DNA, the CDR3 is TGTGCCAGCAGAAATAGCGGGAGCTCCTATAATGAGCAGCTCTTC. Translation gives CASRNSGSSYNEQLF.

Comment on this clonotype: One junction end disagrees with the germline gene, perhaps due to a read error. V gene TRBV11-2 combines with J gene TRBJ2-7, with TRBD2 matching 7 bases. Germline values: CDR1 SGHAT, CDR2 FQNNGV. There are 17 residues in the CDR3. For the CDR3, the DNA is TGTGCCAGCAGACAAGGACTAGTGGGAGGGTGGTCCTACGAACAGTATTTC. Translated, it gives CASRQGLVGGWSYEQYF. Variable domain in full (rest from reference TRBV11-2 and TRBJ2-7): EAGVAQSPRYKIIEKRQSVAFWCNPISGHATLYWYQQILGQGPKLLIQFQNNGVVDDSQLPKDRFSAERLKGVDSTLKIQPAKLEDSAVYLCASRQGLVGGWSYEQYFGPGTRLTVT.

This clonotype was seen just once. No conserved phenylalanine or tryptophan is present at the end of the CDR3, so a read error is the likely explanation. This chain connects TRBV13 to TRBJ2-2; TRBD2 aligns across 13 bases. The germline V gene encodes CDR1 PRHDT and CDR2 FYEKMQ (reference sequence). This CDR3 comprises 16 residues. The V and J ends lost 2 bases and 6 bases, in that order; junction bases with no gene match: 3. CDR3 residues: CASSLRLAGGSGELFL. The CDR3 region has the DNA TGTGCCAGCAGCTTAAGACTAGCGGGAGGATCCGGGGAGCTGTTTCTT.

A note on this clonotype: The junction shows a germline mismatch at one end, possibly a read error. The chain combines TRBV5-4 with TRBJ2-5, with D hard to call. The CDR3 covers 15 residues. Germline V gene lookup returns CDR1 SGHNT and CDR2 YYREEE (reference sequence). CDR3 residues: CASSYSSWRGETQYF. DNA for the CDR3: TGTGCCAGTAGCTACTCGAGCTGGAGAGGAGAGACCCAATACTTC.

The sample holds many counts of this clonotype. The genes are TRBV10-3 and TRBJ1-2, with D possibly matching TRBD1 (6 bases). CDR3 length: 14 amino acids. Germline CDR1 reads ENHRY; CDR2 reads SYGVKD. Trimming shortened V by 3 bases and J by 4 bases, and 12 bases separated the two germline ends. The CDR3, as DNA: TGTGCCATCAGTGAAACAGGGCTGAGCTATGGCTACACCTTC. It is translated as CAISETGLSYGYTF.

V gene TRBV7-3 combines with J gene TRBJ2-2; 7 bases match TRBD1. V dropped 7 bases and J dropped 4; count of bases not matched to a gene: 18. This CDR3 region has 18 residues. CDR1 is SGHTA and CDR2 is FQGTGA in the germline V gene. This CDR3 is CASNHKGATLSGTGELFF. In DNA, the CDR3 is TGTGCCAGCAACCACAAGGGGGCCACGCTCAGCGGCACCGGGGAGCTGTTTTTT.

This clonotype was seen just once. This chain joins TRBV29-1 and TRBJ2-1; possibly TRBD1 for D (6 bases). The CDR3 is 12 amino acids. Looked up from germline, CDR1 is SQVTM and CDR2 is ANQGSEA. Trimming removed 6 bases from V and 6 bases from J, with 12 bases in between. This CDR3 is CSVTGHCNEQFF. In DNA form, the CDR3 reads TGCAGCGTGACAGGTCACTGCAATGAGCAGTTCTTC.

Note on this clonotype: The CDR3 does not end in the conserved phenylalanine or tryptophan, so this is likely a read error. The CDR3 sequence is CASSLAGRRNTDTQYS. DNA for the CDR3: TGCGCCAGCAGCTTGGCGGGCAGGCGTAACACAGATACGCAGTATTCT. V gene TRBV5-1 combines with J gene TRBJ2-3, with D unresolved. Trimming removed 0 bases at V and 2 bases at J, with 13 bases between. The germline V gene encodes CDR1 SGHRS and CDR2 YFSETQ. The CDR3 covers 16 residues.

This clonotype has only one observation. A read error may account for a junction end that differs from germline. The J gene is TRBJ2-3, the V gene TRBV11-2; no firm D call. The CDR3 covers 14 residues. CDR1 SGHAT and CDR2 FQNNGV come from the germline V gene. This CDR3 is CASSPSSRADTQYF. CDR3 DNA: TGTGCCAGCAGCCCCTCGAGCCGGGCAGATACACAGTATTTT.

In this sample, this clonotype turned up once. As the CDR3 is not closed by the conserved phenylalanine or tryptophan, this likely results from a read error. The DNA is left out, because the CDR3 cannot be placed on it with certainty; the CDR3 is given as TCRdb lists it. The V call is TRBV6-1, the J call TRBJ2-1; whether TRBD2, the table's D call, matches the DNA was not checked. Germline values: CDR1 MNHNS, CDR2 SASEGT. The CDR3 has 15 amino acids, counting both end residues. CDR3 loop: CATRGRLAGDNEQFL.